This TCR beta chain was retrieved from a study of tumor-infiltrating lymphocytes in localized non-small cell lung cancer. V lost 1 base, J lost 2 bases, and 12 bases lay in between. Germline V gives CDR1 GTSNPN, CDR2 SVGIG (reference sequence). CDR3 length equals 15 residues. Sample share makes this clone medium-sized. Using immunoSEQ multiplex PCR, the repertoire was profiled, and TCRdb retains in-frame clones only, with some absent. The data contain about 9,000 clones, 68% of them singletons. The V call is TRBV30, the J call TRBJ1-5; no definite D call. The sample taken for sequencing was uninvolved lung tissue not adjacent to the tumor. The clonotype was recovered from a human donor with non-small cell lung cancer. The CDR3 DNA sequence: TGTGCCTGGAGTGCCGACCTGGGTGGCAATCAGCCCCAGCATTTT. Translated: CAWSADLGGNQPQHF.